The T cell receptor (beta chain) under discussion was sequenced for a study of blood T cell repertoires in COVID-19. Overall study: The United States, Italy and Spain provided the acute and convalescent COVID-19 samples. In each case, the material was cDNA or gDNA derived from T cells, B-cell-depleted T cells, or PBMCs.

Under the authors' procedure: Cell counts per sample came from amplifying reference gene primers. Only in-frame clones appear in the TCRdb table, and some are missing; sequencing was by immunoSEQ multiplex PCR. The V and J calls and the clone size are those of that table, but D and trimming were determined from the DNA. The sample has 70,000 or so clones; about 89% are singletons. This TCR was recovered from a man aged 55-75 years with acute or convalescent COVID-19. Sequences were obtained from peripheral blood.

CDR3 nucleotide sequence: TGTGCCAGCAGCCCTGTCGGGGCGGGGCGCGGCGCGCAGTATTTT. This gives the protein CASSPVGAGRGAQYF. V gene TRBV5-4 combines with J gene TRBJ2-3; TRBD2 might be the D (6 bases). Germline V gene lookup returns CDR1 SGHNT and CDR2 YYREEE (reference sequence). The V end lost 4 bases, the J end lost 10 bases, and 22 bases lay between the germline ends. The CDR3 covers 15 residues. Drawing the rest from reference TRBV5-4 and TRBJ2-3, the complete variable domain is ETGVTQSPTHLIKTRGQQVTLRCSSQSGHNTVSWYQQALGQGPQFIFQYYREEENGRGNFPPRFSGLQFPNYSSELNVNALELDDSALYLCASSPVGAGRGAQYFGPGTRLTVL.